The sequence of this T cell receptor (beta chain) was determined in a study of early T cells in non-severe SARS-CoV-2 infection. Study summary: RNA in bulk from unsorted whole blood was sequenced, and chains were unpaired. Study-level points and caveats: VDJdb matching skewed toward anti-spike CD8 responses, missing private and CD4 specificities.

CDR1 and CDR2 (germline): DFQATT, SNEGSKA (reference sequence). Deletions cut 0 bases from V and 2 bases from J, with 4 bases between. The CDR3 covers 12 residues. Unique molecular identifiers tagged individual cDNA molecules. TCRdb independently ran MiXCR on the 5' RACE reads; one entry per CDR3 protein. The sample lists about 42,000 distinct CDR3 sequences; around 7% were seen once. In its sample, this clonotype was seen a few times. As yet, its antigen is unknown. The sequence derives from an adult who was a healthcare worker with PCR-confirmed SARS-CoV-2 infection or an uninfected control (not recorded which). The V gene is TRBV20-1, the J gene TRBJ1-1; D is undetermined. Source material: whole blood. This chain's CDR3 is CSARDQNTEAFF. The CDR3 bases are TGCAGTGCTAGAGATCAAAACACTGAAGCTTTCTTT.